The 22 T cell receptor beta chains below come from one sample, sequenced in a study of blood T cell repertoires in COVID-19. TCRdb's copy holds only in-frame clones and misses some; the assay was immunoSEQ multiplex PCR. The table shows 90,000 to 120,000 clones, with about three quarters occurring only once. Sequenced: peripheral blood. The receptors were gathered from a man between 65 and 80 years old with acute or convalescent COVID-19.

This clone has only a few counts. This chain joins TRBV2 and TRBJ1-1; no clear D gene. Germline CDR1 is SNHLY and CDR2 is FYNNEI. The ends were cut back, 2 bases at V and 4 bases at J, with 11 bases in the middle. The length of the CDR3 is 14 residues. For the CDR3, the DNA is TGTGCCAGCAGTGAAAACGGGGTGGTCACTGAAGCTTTCTTT. Translating gives CASSENGVVTEAFF.

The chain couples TRBV5-6 to TRBJ1-2; tentatively, D is TRBD1 (5 bases). The V and J ends lost 1 base and 5 bases respectively, with 15 bases between them. This CDR3 is 15 amino acids long. CDR1 and CDR2 from the germline V gene are SGHDT and YYEEEE. In DNA form, the CDR3 reads TGTGCCAGCAGCTTGAGTGATCGGGGGTTGTATGGCTACACCTTC. Translated: CASSLSDRGLYGYTF.

The J gene is TRBJ2-3, the V gene TRBV5-1, with 15 bases identical to TRBD2. CDR3 size: 19 residues. The ends lost 2 bases at V and 4 bases at J; junction bases unmatched: 11. Per germline, CDR1 SGHRS and CDR2 YFSETQ. The CDR3 coding sequence is TGCGCCAGCAGCTTCAACCTAATAGGACTAGCGGGGGGGCCAGATACGCAGTATTTT. Its translation is CASSFNLIGLAGGPDTQYF.

The chain carries TRBV9 and TRBJ1-3, with D possibly matching TRBD1 (5 bases). The V end lost 4 bases, the J end lost 1 base, and 15 bases lay between the germline ends. Germline loops: CDR1 SGDLS, CDR2 YYNGEE. The CDR3 is 16 residues long. CDR3 sequence (DNA): TGTGCCAGCAGCCCGGCCGGCAGGGCTTCTGGAAACACCATATATTTT. This gives the protein CASSPAGRASGNTIYF.

The rearrangement joins TRBV10-3 to TRBJ2-2, with 10 bases fitting TRBD2. V lost 2 bases and J lost 0; bases outside the gene matches: 0. The V gene's germline CDR1 is ENHRY and CDR2 SYGVKD. The CDR3 has 16 residues. The DNA of the CDR3 is TGTGCCATCAGTGAGGGACTAGCGGCGAACACCGGGGAGCTGTTTTTT. This codes for CAISEGLAANTGELFF.

The chain has TRBV2 and TRBJ1-5; D remains ambiguous. This CDR3 contains 15 residues. The germline V and J ends were trimmed by 8 bases and 3 bases, with 17 bases remaining between them. CDR1 is SNHLY and CDR2 is FYNNEI in the germline V gene. CDR3: CASRFTTGNNQPQHF. The CDR3 coding sequence is TGTGCCAGCCGATTCACGACGGGGAACAATCAGCCCCAGCATTTT.

This clone has only one observation. This chain links TRBV11-2 with TRBJ2-3; the match to TRBD1 covers 7 bases. V dropped 5 bases and J dropped 2; count of bases not matched to a gene: 4. The CDR3 loop spans 14 amino acids. Germline lookup yields CDR1 SGHAT and CDR2 FQNNGV. The CDR3: CASSQGQITDTQYF. The CDR3 bases are TGTGCCAGCAGCCAGGGACAGATCACAGATACGCAGTATTTT.

This clone was seen a few times. V is TRBV12-5 and J is TRBJ1-4; possibly TRBD1 for D (6 bases). Germline V gene lookup returns CDR1 LGHNT and CDR2 FRNRAP. The CDR3 has 16 residues. Trimming cost V 5 bases and J 5 bases, with 18 bases left between them. The CDR3 protein is CASGNTGTAQNEKLFF. CDR3 in DNA: TGTGCTAGTGGTAATACAGGGACGGCTCAAAATGAAAAACTGTTTTTT. The full variable domain, rest sourced from reference TRBV12-5 and TRBJ1-4, is DARVTQTPRHKVTEMGQEVTMRCQPILGHNTVFWYRQTMMQGLELLAYFRNRAPLDDSGMPKDRFSAEMPDATLATLKIQPSEPRDSAVYFCASGNTGTAQNEKLFFGSGTQLSVL.

The CDR3 spells CASSEQGATEAFF. The DNA for the CDR3 is TGTGCCAGCAGTGAGCAGGGTGCCACTGAAGCTTTCTTT. This chain uses TRBV6-1 with TRBJ1-1; D might be TRBD1 (5 bases). V lost 3 bases, J lost 4 bases, and 9 bases lay in between. Germline V lookup: CDR1 MNHNS, CDR2 SASEGT. The CDR3 is 13 amino acids.

This clone was recorded many times. This chain connects TRBV3-1 (or the pseudogene TRBV3-2) to TRBJ1-1, with TRBD1 identical over 7 bases. From germline, CDR1 is LGHDT and CDR2 YNNKEL (reference sequence). V shed 3 bases and J 8 bases; nucleotides not matched to a gene: 3. The CDR3 consists of 12 residues. CDR3 nucleotides: TGTGCCAGCAGCCAGCAGACAGGGGAAGCTTTCTTT. It translates to CASSQQTGEAFF.

The V and J genes are TRBV6-5 and TRBJ2-6, with a possible D match to TRBD1 (5 bases). Trimming removed 1 base from V and 4 bases from J, with 11 bases in between. Germline V gene data show CDR1 as MNHEY and CDR2 as SVGAGI. This CDR3 region has 16 residues. The CDR3 DNA reads TGTGCCAGCAGTTACTTTCAGGGAACCGGGGCCAACGTCCTGACTTTC. Encoded protein: CASSYFQGTGANVLTF.

The gene calls are TRBV10-3 and TRBJ2-3; a possible D gene is TRBD2 (6 bases). The CDR3 runs to 13 residues. Trimming took off 11 bases at V and 3 bases at J, with 15 bases between the two ends. The germline gives CDR1 ENHRY, CDR2 SYGVKD. CDR3 DNA sequence: TGTGCCGCGCGCAGCGGGCTTACAGATACGCAGTATTTT. Encoded protein: CAARSGLTDTQYF.

The rearrangement links TRBV9 to TRBJ1-1; unclear D gene. The CDR3 runs to 14 residues. V lost 4 bases, J lost 7 bases, and 17 bases lay in between. The germline V gene encodes CDR1 SGDLS and CDR2 YYNGEE. CDR3 loop: CASSPLNYGGEAFF. DNA of the CDR3: TGTGCCAGCAGCCCCTTAAACTACGGCGGTGAAGCTTTCTTT. The full variable domain, its missing parts supplied by reference TRBV9 and TRBJ1-1, is DSGVTQTPKHLITATGQRVTLRCSPRSGDLSVYWYQQSLDQGLQFLIQYYNGEERAKGNILERFSAQQFPDLHSELNLSSLELGDSALYFCASSPLNYGGEAFFGQGTRLTVV.

The V call is TRBV18, the J call TRBJ1-2; 10 bases are shared with TRBD1. CDR3 size: 13 residues. With 3 bases clipped from V and 7 bases from J, the junction kept 2 bases outside the gene matches. CDR1 and CDR2 (germline): KGHSH, LQKENI. The CDR3 loop reads CASSPGTGVGYTF. DNA of the CDR3: TGTGCCAGCTCACCCGGGACAGGGGTTGGCTACACCTTC.

This clone was observed a handful of times. The chain is built from TRBV5-1 and TRBJ1-1; 8 bases match TRBD1. The trim removed 0 bases at V and 0 bases at J, leaving 7 bases unmatched. The germline CDR1 and CDR2 sequences are SGHRS and YFSETQ. The CDR3 has 17 residues. The DNA of the CDR3 is TGCGCCAGCAGCTTGGGGACAGGGATGAGGATGAACACTGAAGCTTTCTTT. Encoded protein: CASSLGTGMRMNTEAFF.

The chain employs TRBV2 and TRBJ1-1; tentative D call: TRBD1 (5 bases). This CDR3 has 14 amino acids. Trimming took off 6 bases at V and 5 bases at J, with 16 bases between the two ends. CDR1 and CDR2 from the germline V gene are SNHLY and FYNNEI. CDR3 bases: TGTGCCAGCAGGTCGGGAGGGGTCGGGACTGAAGCTTTCTTT. Translated, it gives CASRSGGVGTEAFF. Filled out from reference TRBV2 and TRBJ1-1, the complete variable domain reads EPEVTQTPSHQVTQMGQEVILRCVPISNHLYFYWYRQILGQKVEFLVSFYNNEISEKSEIFDDQFSVERPDGSNFTLKIRSTKLEDSAMYFCASRSGGVGTEAFFGQGTRLTVV.

The chain employs TRBV24-1 and TRBJ2-3, with 12 bases identical to TRBD1. The V gene's germline CDR1 is KGHDR and CDR2 SFDVKD. The CDR3 is made up of 13 amino acids. V dropped 9 bases and J dropped 6; count of bases not matched to a gene: 3. The CDR3 nucleotides are TGTGCCACCGGGACAGGGGGCTCGGATACGCAGTATTTT. Protein: CATGTGGSDTQYF.

V gene TRBV7-6 combines with J gene TRBJ2-7; tentative D call: TRBD2 (6 bases). V dropped 2 bases and J dropped 2 bases, with 13 bases sitting between them. Per the germline V gene, CDR1 is SGHVS and CDR2 is FNYEAQ. The CDR3 spans 15 residues. The CDR3 spells CASSLTGLTTYEQYF. CDR3 in DNA: TGTGCCAGCAGCTTAACAGGACTAACTACCTACGAGCAGTACTTC. Full variable domain (outside the CDR3, taken from reference TRBV7-6 and TRBJ2-7): GAGVSQSPRYKVTKRGQDVALRCDPISGHVSLYWYRQALGQGPEFLTYFNYEAQQDKSGLPNDRFSAERPEGSISTLTIQRTEQRDSAMYRCASSLTGLTTYEQYFGPGTRLTVT.

V usage is TRBV12-3 or TRBV12-4 and J usage is TRBJ1-5, with D unresolved. V was clipped by 1 base and J by 11 bases, with 12 bases between them. CDR3 length equals 13 residues. CDR3 DNA: TGTGCCAGCAGTTTAGAGGGCGGGATGGCCCAGCATTTT. This encodes CASSLEGGMAQHF.

This chain connects TRBV24-1 to TRBJ2-5, with TRBD1 matching 9 bases. The junction had 3 bases not matched to a gene; V was cut back by 7 bases and J by 4 bases. The CDR3 extends over 13 amino acids. Germline V CDR1 and CDR2: KGHDR, SFDVKD. In DNA form, the CDR3 reads TGTGCCACCAGCACAGGGGGCCTAGAGACCCAGTACTTC. Protein product: CATSTGGLETQYF.

The chain links TRBV3-1 (or the pseudogene TRBV3-2) to TRBJ1-1; no clear D. There are 13 residues in the CDR3. Germline V lookup: CDR1 LGHDT, CDR2 YNNKEL (reference sequence). V lost 1 base, J lost 7 bases, and 10 bases lay in between. CDR3 bases: TGTGCCAGCAGCCAAGCACGCACAGTTGAAGCTTTCTTT. Protein: CASSQARTVEAFF.

This sequence joins TRBV6-5 and TRBJ2-7, with 8 bases identical to TRBD1. The germline V gene has CDR1 MNHEY and CDR2 SVGAGI. The trim removed 6 bases at V and 6 bases at J, leaving 13 bases unmatched. The CDR3 spans 15 residues. The CDR3 region has the DNA TGTGCCAGCAGCGATCCGGACAGGGTGATTGTCGAGCAGTACTTC. Translating it yields CASSDPDRVIVEQYF.